The 8 T cell receptor beta chains presented below share a single source sample, sequenced in a study of T cell changes during pregnancy in multiple sclerosis. Produced via immunoSEQ multiplex PCR; TCRdb's table is partial and in-frame only. The data contain roughly 38,000 clones, less than 95% of them singletons. The material was CD8+ T cells from peripheral blood mononuclear cells, obtained in the first trimester of pregnancy. Receptors were obtained from a female donor with multiple sclerosis, enrolled in a pregnancy study.

V is TRBV4-2 and J is TRBJ2-5; 14 positions match TRBD2. The CDR3 extends over 19 amino acids. V dropped 6 bases and J dropped 0; count of bases not matched to a gene: 12. Germline CDR1 reads LGHNA; CDR2 reads YNFKEQ. The CDR3 reads CASRKTTGLAGEDQETQYF. Here the CDR3 DNA reads TGTGCCAGCAGGAAAACGACGGGACTAGCGGGGGAGGACCAAGAGACCCAGTACTTC.

V gene TRBV10-1 combines with J gene TRBJ1-2, with D possibly being TRBD1 (6 bases). Trimming removed 9 bases from V and 4 bases from J, with 15 bases in between. CDR3 length: 13 residues. Germline V gene data show CDR1 as WNHNN and CDR2 as SYGVQD (reference sequence). This chain's CDR3 is CASSTGRPYGYTF. The DNA for the CDR3 is TGCGCCAGTAGTACAGGGAGACCCTATGGCTACACCTTC.

V is TRBV5-4 and J is TRBJ2-7; 7 nucleotides match TRBD1. J gave up 5 bases and V 2 bases, and 7 bases lay outside the gene matches. The CDR3 totals 14 residues. The germline CDR1 and CDR2 sequences are SGHNT and YYREEE (reference sequence). The CDR3: CASSFWTGSDEQYF. In DNA form, the CDR3 reads TGTGCCAGCAGCTTCTGGACAGGAAGCGACGAGCAGTACTTC.

The gene calls are TRBV5-4 and TRBJ2-7; a weak D match, TRBD2 (5 bases). Trimming stripped 4 bases from V and 0 bases from J, with 11 bases between. CDR3 size: 14 residues. Germline V gene lookup returns CDR1 SGHNT and CDR2 YYREEE (reference sequence). For the CDR3, the DNA is TGTGCCAGCAGCATTAGCGAAAGCTCCTACGAGCAGTACTTC. Translating it yields CASSISESSYEQYF.

V usage is TRBV6-1 and J usage is TRBJ2-7, with 11 bases lining up with TRBD2. V dropped 9 bases and J dropped 5; count of bases not matched to a gene: 9. Germline assignment: CDR1 MNHNS and CDR2 SASEGT. This CDR3 contains 14 residues. Here the CDR3 reads CASASGGSEDEQYF. CDR3 DNA sequence: TGTGCCAGTGCTAGCGGGGGGTCCGAGGACGAGCAGTACTTC.

V usage is TRBV5-1 and J usage is TRBJ2-5, with D possibly being TRBD2 (7 bases). Germline CDR1 is SGHRS and CDR2 is YFSETQ. Trimming removed 4 bases at V and 1 base at J, with 14 bases between. The CDR3 contains 15 residues. The CDR3 region has the DNA TGCGCCAGCAGCGTCGAGGGGGGGGCCCAAGAGACCCAGTACTTC. This sequence encodes CASSVEGGAQETQYF.

The J gene is TRBJ2-3, the V gene TRBV4-1; no clear D gene. The CDR3 length is 13 residues. Germline CDR1 is MGHRA and CDR2 is YSYEKL. The germline V and J ends were trimmed by 4 bases and 2 bases, with 7 bases remaining between them. As DNA, the CDR3 is TGCGCCAGCAGCCCAGGATCCACAGATACGCAGTATTTT. Its protein product is CASSPGSTDTQYF.

V usage is TRBV6-1 and J usage is TRBJ1-2, with 12 bases aligning to TRBD1. The CDR3 totals 14 residues. In germline, CDR1 is MNHNS, CDR2 SASEGT. The V gene end was trimmed by 8 bases and the J gene end by 5 bases; junction bases not matched to a gene: 6. The DNA of the CDR3 is TGTGCCAGCCTGGGACAGGGGGCGTTTTATGGCTACACCTTC. Translated: CASLGQGAFYGYTF.